This passage covers 27 T cell receptor beta chains from one sample sequenced in a study of blood T cells in healthy people across ages. A second PCR of roughly 7 to 11 cycles used a sample-barcoded 5' primer and a J-beta primer mix. MiXCR, applied by TCRdb to the 5' RACE reads, yields one record per CDR3 protein. The top ten hold 25% to 35% of the sample, which has about 670,000 distinct CDR3 sequences, approximately 40% seen once. The material sequenced was blood. The source is a man older than 75 in good health.

The genes are TRBV11-3 and TRBJ2-1; a weak D match, TRBD2 (6 bases). The length of the CDR3 is 17 residues. CDR1 is SGHNT, CDR2 YENEEA, per germline. V was shortened by 0 bases and J by 0 bases, with 12 bases between the two germline ends. The CDR3 DNA reads TGTGCCAGCAGCTTAGATAGCGGACGCCACTCCTACAATGAGCAGTTCTTC. It is translated as CASSLDSGRHSYNEQFF. Based on the CDR3 plus reference TRBV11-3 and TRBJ2-1, the full variable domain is EAGVVQSPRYKIIEKKQPVAFWCNPISGHNTLYWYLQNLGQGPELLIRYENEEAVDDSQLPKDRFSAERLKGVDSTLKIQPAELGDSAVYLCASSLDSGRHSYNEQFFGPGTRLTVL.

This clonotype was counted once. The chain joins TRBV18 to TRBJ2-5; TRBD1 is a possible D gene (6 bases). The V end was cut by 5 bases, the J end by 2 bases, with 12 bases between. The CDR3 runs 14 residues. CDR1 is KGHSH and CDR2 is LQKENI in the germline V gene. CDR3 sequence (DNA): TGTGCCAGCTCAAGGACAGCCGGGCAAGAGACCCAGTACTTC. Protein: CASSRTAGQETQYF.

As regards this clonotype: One base away lies a much larger clone, so this may be a sequencing read error. The chain is built from TRBV13 and TRBJ2-4; D uncertain. The DNA end favors TRBJ2-7, so the J call may be wrong. Per germline, CDR1 PRHDT and CDR2 FYEKMQ (reference sequence). The CDR3 extends over 17 amino acids. CDR3 residues: CASSLTAGGARLYEQYF. CDR3 coding DNA: TGTGCCAGCAGCTTAACGGCTGGCGGAGCCCGACTCTACGAGCAGTACTTC.

This chain uses TRBV10-3 with TRBJ2-7, with no clear D. V lost 5 bases and J 3 bases, leaving 5 bases between the germline ends. CDR1 ENHRY and CDR2 SYGVKD come from the germline V gene. This CDR3 is built from 11 residues. The CDR3 coding sequence is TGTGCCATCAGTTCAGGCTACGAGCAGTACTTC. Encoded protein: CAISSGYEQYF.

V is TRBV7-8 and J is TRBJ2-3; 11 bases align to TRBD2. V shed 1 base and J 6 bases; nucleotides not matched to a gene: 9. Germline assignment: CDR1 SGHVS and CDR2 FQNEAQ. This CDR3 spans 17 amino acids. The CDR3 bases are TGTGCCAGCAGCTTAGGCGGTAGCGGGGGGGCCCAGGATACGCAGTATTTT. It yields the protein CASSLGGSGGAQDTQYF.

This clonotype turned up a few times. The rearrangement joins TRBV7-2 to TRBJ2-3; D possibly uses TRBD1 or TRBD2 (6 bases each). The V gene's germline CDR1 is SGHTA and CDR2 FQGNSA. The CDR3 loop spans 17 amino acids. V was shortened by 3 bases and J by 3 bases, with 19 bases between the two germline ends. CDR3 in DNA: TGTGCCAGCAGCTTTCAAGGAGGGGGGCCTAGAACAGATACGCAGTATTTT. This codes for CASSFQGGGPRTDTQYF.

This clonotype appeared a few times. This sequence joins TRBV20-1 and TRBJ2-4, with TRBD1 as a possible D gene (6 bases). V lost 5 bases, J lost 2 bases, and 10 bases lay in between. This CDR3 comprises 13 residues. Per the germline V gene, CDR1 is DFQATT and CDR2 is SNEGSKA (reference sequence). The CDR3, as DNA: TGCAGTGCTGACGACAGGACCAAAAACATTCAGTACTTC. Its protein product is CSADDRTKNIQYF.

This clonotype appeared once. The rearrangement joins TRBV19 to TRBJ1-6; the match to TRBD1 covers 9 bases. With V trimmed by 8 bases and J by 0 bases, 5 bases remained unmatched. Per germline, CDR1 LNHDA and CDR2 SQIVND (reference sequence). The CDR3 has 16 amino acids. The CDR3 DNA reads TGTGCCAGTGAAGACAGGGGGAGCTCCTATAATTCACCCCTCCACTTT. It is translated as CASEDRGSSYNSPLHF.

This clonotype was counted only a few times. This chain connects TRBV9 to TRBJ2-5; TRBD2 matches at 9 bases. The CDR3 extends over 17 amino acids. V was clipped by 4 bases and J by 2 bases; unmatched bases: 12. From germline, CDR1 is SGDLS and CDR2 YYNGEE. As DNA, the CDR3 is TGTGCCAGCAGCCCCAGTGGGGCTAGCGGGAATCAAGAGACCCAGTACTTC. As protein: CASSPSGASGNQETQYF.

This CDR3 reads CSARDYGRGDTDTQYF. As DNA, the CDR3 is TGCAGTGCTAGAGATTATGGGCGGGGGGACACAGATACGCAGTATTTT. V usage is TRBV20-1 and J usage is TRBJ2-3; 8 bases match TRBD2. Germline-derived CDR1 and CDR2 are DFQATT and SNEGSKA (reference sequence). The CDR3 consists of 16 residues. Germline trimming cut 0 bases from V and 2 bases from J; bases unmatched to any gene: 7.

V usage is TRBV4-2 and J usage is TRBJ2-3; 7 nucleotides agree with TRBD1. Germline CDR1 LGHNA, CDR2 YNFKEQ. The trim removed 1 base at V and 8 bases at J, leaving 9 bases unmatched. The CDR3 has 15 amino acids. This CDR3 is CASSQGDRDKGTQYF. The CDR3 DNA sequence: TGTGCCAGCAGCCAAGGGGACAGAGACAAAGGTACGCAGTATTTT.

In its sample, this clonotype was seen many times. In nucleotides, the CDR3 is TGCGCCAGCTCCTCGTCGATGGGGCCTGGGGCGGGGACCCAGTACTTC. Its protein product is CASSSSMGPGAGTQYF. The V and J genes are TRBV4-3 and TRBJ2-5; D may be TRBD1 or TRBD2 (5 bases each). CDR1 and CDR2 (germline): LGHNA, YSLEER. V lost 8 bases and J lost 7, with 26 bases in between. CDR3 length: 16 amino acids.

The chain carries TRBV12-3 or TRBV12-4 and TRBJ1-1, with D possibly matching TRBD1 (6 bases). The CDR3 is 14 residues long. V lost 6 bases and J 0 bases, leaving 11 bases between the germline ends. CDR3 DNA: TGTGCCAGCAGCCAAGGGACACTGAACACTGAAGCTTTCTTT. It codes for CASSQGTLNTEAFF.

The CDR3 bases are TGTGCCAGCAGCCCATGGGTCAGGGGAGGGGAGACCCAGTACTTC. Protein product: CASSPWVRGGETQYF. This chain links TRBV7-2 with TRBJ2-5; a possible D gene is TRBD2 (7 bases). This CDR3 has 15 amino acids. V lost 5 bases, J lost 5 bases, and 18 bases lay in between. Germline V CDR1 and CDR2: SGHTA, FQGNSA.

This clonotype has a handful of counts. The chain carries TRBV11-2 and TRBJ1-6, with D perhaps TRBD1 (6 bases). CDR1 SGHAT and CDR2 FQNNGV come from the germline V gene. V shed 5 bases and J shed 7 bases, with 15 bases lying between them. The CDR3 contains 15 residues. The CDR3 region has the DNA TGTGCCAGCAGCCCCAGGGGAGGGAGGAATTCACCCCTCCACTTT. Translated: CASSPRGGRNSPLHF.

The chain uses TRBV28 and TRBJ2-7, with a tentative D call TRBD2 (6 bases). Looked up from germline, CDR1 is MDHEN and CDR2 is SYDVKM. Trimming pared 7 bases from V and 3 bases from J, leaving 19 bases between. The CDR3 has 15 amino acids. Here the CDR3 reads CASTSNTGTHYEQYF. CDR3 DNA: TGTGCCAGCACTTCGAATACTGGGACTCACTACGAGCAGTACTTC.

The chain uses TRBV18 and TRBJ2-7; 7 positions match TRBD1. The CDR3 is made up of 15 amino acids. Trimming at V came to 3 bases and at J to 6 bases, leaving 11 bases not matched to a gene. Per the germline V gene, CDR1 is KGHSH and CDR2 is LQKENI. CDR3 sequence (DNA): TGTGCCAGCTCACCGCGACAGGGAGAGTTTGCCGAGCAGTACTTC. Amino acids: CASSPRQGEFAEQYF. The entire variable domain, with the rest obtained from reference TRBV18 and TRBJ2-7, is as follows: NAGVMQNPRHLVRRRGQEARLRCSPMKGHSHVYWYRQLPEEGLKFMVYLQKENIIDESGMPKERFSAEFPKEGPSILRIQQVVRGDSAAYFCASSPRQGEFAEQYFGPGTRLTVT.

This sequence joins TRBV4-2 and TRBJ2-1; 12 positions agree with TRBD1. There are 15 residues in the CDR3. V gave up 4 bases and J gave up 7 bases; unmatched junction bases: 5. CDR1 is LGHNA and CDR2 is YNFKEQ in the germline V gene. The CDR3: CASSPTGQGANEQFF. The DNA for the CDR3 is TGTGCCAGCAGCCCTACGGGACAGGGGGCAAATGAGCAGTTCTTC.

This clonotype was picked up a small number of times. V is TRBV12-3 or TRBV12-4 and J is TRBJ2-5, with 10 bases identical to TRBD2. With 0 bases clipped from V and 5 bases from J, the junction kept 18 bases outside the gene matches. The length of the CDR3 is 20 residues. CDR3 bases: TGTGCCAGCAGTTTAGCGGCAGCTATTTTTTCTAGCGGGAGATTGGAGACCCAGTACTTC. Amino acid sequence: CASSLAAAIFSSGRLETQYF.

This clonotype was observed a single time. CDR3 protein: CSGGGLAGYNEQFF. The CDR3 DNA reads TGCAGCGGGGGGGGACTAGCGGGGTACAATGAGCAGTTCTTC. This chain uses TRBV29-1 with TRBJ2-1; 13 bases fit TRBD2. The CDR3 has 14 amino acids. Germline V CDR1 and CDR2: SQVTM, ANQGSEA. Losses at the gene ends were 7 bases for V and 4 bases for J; bases not matched to a gene: 4.

Notes on this clonotype: This may stem from a read error, because a much larger clone lies one nucleotide away. The chain combines TRBV4-2 with TRBJ1-1; 7 positions match TRBD1. The CDR3 length is 17 residues. Germline CDR1 and CDR2: LGHNA and YNFKEQ. Here the CDR3 DNA reads TGTGCCGGCAGCCAAAGACAGGGTACATTTGGAAACACTGAAGCTTTCTTT. Encoded protein: CAGSQRQGTFGNTEAFF.

The rearrangement uses TRBV12-3 or TRBV12-4 and TRBJ2-4; TRBD2 is a possible D gene (6 bases). The DNA matches TRBJ2-7 better at its end, which makes the J call doubtful. This CDR3 region has 13 residues. CDR3 bases: TGTGCCAGCAAAAACGGGGGAAGCCACGAGCAGTACTTC. Amino acids: CASKNGGSHEQYF.

The chain links TRBV5-1 to TRBJ2-5, with 7 bases identical to TRBD1. Germline CDR1 SGHRS, CDR2 YFSETQ. V lost 4 bases, J lost 11 bases, and 17 bases stayed unmatched. This CDR3 comprises 15 residues. CDR3 bases: TGCGCCAGCAGCCCAGGACAGGCCGTAACCCATGAGCAGTACTTC. Its protein product is CASSPGQAVTHEQYF. Combining the CDR3 with reference TRBV5-1 and TRBJ2-5 gives the whole variable domain KAGVTQTPRYLIKTRGQQVTLSCSPISGHRSVSWYQQTPGQGLQFLFEYFSETQRNKGNFPGRFSGRQFSNSRSEMNVSTLELGDSALYLCASSPGQAVTHEQYFGPGTRLLVL.

The chain recombines TRBV4-2 with TRBJ1-5; the D gene is possibly TRBD1 (6 bases). The CDR3 is made up of 15 amino acids. V dropped 5 bases and J dropped 6 bases, with 17 bases sitting between them. Germline lookup yields CDR1 LGHNA and CDR2 YNFKEQ. The CDR3 DNA is TGTGCCAGCAGCTCCCGATTGGGGGCTGGTCAGCCCCAGCATTTT. This codes for CASSSRLGAGQPQHF.

The chain has TRBV5-1 and TRBJ2-5; 9 positions match TRBD2. Germline-derived CDR1 and CDR2 are SGHRS and YFSETQ. The CDR3 is 17 residues long. V was pared by 0 bases and J by 2 bases, with 8 bases of the junction left unmatched. The CDR3 reads CASSLGSGGYNQETQYF. In DNA, the CDR3 is TGCGCCAGCAGCTTGGGTAGCGGGGGTTACAATCAAGAGACCCAGTACTTC.

V is TRBV6-2 or TRBV6-3 and J is TRBJ1-5; possibly TRBD1 for D (6 bases). This CDR3 has 15 amino acids. The V end was cut by 3 bases, the J end by 3 bases, with 12 bases between. CDR1 is MNHEY, CDR2 SVGEGT, per germline. The CDR3 loop reads CASSYIGQNNQPQHF. In DNA form, the CDR3 reads TGTGCCAGCAGTTATATCGGACAGAACAATCAGCCCCAGCATTTT.

In the case of this clonotype: With a much larger clone just one base away, this may be a read error. The CDR3 DNA sequence: TGTGCCAGCAGCTTAGAAGTATTACTTGAGCAGTTCTTC. It translates to CASSLEVLLEQFF. J is TRBJ2-1 and V is TRBV7-9; no clear D. The germline V gene has CDR1 SEHNR and CDR2 FQNEAQ (reference sequence). V lost 1 base to trimming and J lost 9 bases, with 10 bases between them. The CDR3 extends over 13 amino acids.